This TCR beta chain was identified during a study of Ad26.COV2.S vaccination and SARS-CoV-2 variants. Germline trimming cut 4 bases from V and 3 bases from J; bases unmatched to any gene: 2. Germline values: CDR1 LNHDA, CDR2 SQIVND (reference sequence). This CDR3 is 15 amino acids long. The treatment denotes: over 15 received Ad26.COV2.S at low or high dose, single or two shots; about five received placebo; per-sample allocation not given. Sampling occurred on day 63 after the first vaccine or placebo injection. Generated by immunoSEQ multiplex PCR, the TCRdb table keeps only in-frame clones and is missing some. The repertoire has 300,000 to 400,000 clones, more than 75% of them found once; the top ten carry roughly 3.6%.

The receptor's source is a person aged 18 to 59 who received the Ad26.COV2.S COVID-19 vaccine or a placebo. Here the sequenced sample was peripheral blood, taken in a trial of Ad26.COV2.S vaccine versus placebo. The chain recombines TRBV19 with TRBJ1-5; 11 nucleotides match TRBD1. The CDR3 loop reads CASSTDRGLNQPQHF. In DNA, the CDR3 is TGTGCCAGTAGTACGGACAGGGGGCTCAATCAGCCCCAGCATTTT. The variable domain in full, with the rest retrieved from reference TRBV19 and TRBJ1-5, is DGGITQSPKYLFRKEGQNVTLSCEQNLNHDAMYWYRQDPGQGLRLIYYSQIVNDFQKGDIAEGYSVSREKKESFPLTVTSAQKNPTAFYLCASSTDRGLNQPQHFGDGTRLSIL.